Listed below are T cell receptor beta chains from one sample, sequenced in a study of T-cell reconstitution after alpha-beta-depleted transplantation in children. TCRdb re-analysed the PCR reads in MiXCR, keeping a single row per CDR3 protein. This sample has over 200,000 distinct CDR3 sequences, with around 9.2% found just once. Sequences were derived from PBMCs, mostly from graft donor cells, sampled 360 days after TCRalphabeta/CD19-depleted stem cell transplant. These receptors were obtained from a male patient under 10 years old who had a stem cell transplant for acute myeloid leukemia, so the T cells may come from the graft donor. Each CDR3 is given with its conserved first and last residue. Each record gives: J gene, V gene, D gene, CDR3 length, clone size, CDR3 DNA, CDR3 protein. D genes are given only for firm matches. Clone size is not always given. Where it is, it says once, few, many or a class for expanded clones.

j_gene: TRBJ2-2; v_gene: TRBV6-1; d_gene: NA; len: 14; abundance: many; CDR3nt: TGTGCCAGCAGCCGACTAGTGGGTGGCGGGGAGCTGTTTTTT; CDR3aa: CASSRLVGGGELFF
j_gene: TRBJ2-1; v_gene: TRBV5-1; d_gene: NA; len: 13; abundance: many; CDR3nt: TGCGCCAGCAGCTCCGGGACCCAAGGATGGCAGTTCTTC; CDR3aa: CASSSGTQGWQFF
j_gene: TRBJ2-5; v_gene: TRBV12-3/TRBV12-4; d_gene: TRBD2; len: 16; abundance: few; CDR3nt: TGTGCCAGCAGTTTAGCTAGCGGGAGGGTAGCCGAGACCCAGTACTTC; CDR3aa: CASSLASGRVAETQYF
j_gene: TRBJ2-4; v_gene: TRBV20-1; d_gene: TRBD1; len: 15; abundance: NA; CDR3nt: TGCAGTGCCTGGGACAGGACCTTCGGGGTGAACATTCAGTACTTC; CDR3aa: CSAWDRTFGVNIQYF
j_gene: TRBJ1-5; v_gene: TRBV5-1; d_gene: NA; len: 14; abundance: few; CDR3nt: TGCGCCAGCAGCTTAGGGGGGCCGAAGCAGCCCCAGCATTTT; CDR3aa: CASSLGGPKQPQHF
j_gene: TRBJ2-3; v_gene: TRBV4-2; d_gene: TRBD2; len: 17; abundance: NA; CDR3nt: TGTGCCAGCAGCCCAGCCGCGCGGGGGGGCCTGGGAGATACGCAGTATTTT; CDR3aa: CASSPAARGGLGDTQYF
j_gene: TRBJ1-5; v_gene: TRBV20-1; d_gene: NA; len: 15; abundance: many; CDR3nt: TGCAGTGCTAGAGATCCAGGGCCCGCAAATCAGCCCCAGCATTTT; CDR3aa: CSARDPGPANQPQHF
j_gene: TRBJ2-1; v_gene: TRBV5-8; d_gene: TRBD1; len: 15; abundance: many; CDR3nt: TGTGCCAGCAGCTTAGACAGGGGAGTCTACAATGAGCAGTTCTTC; CDR3aa: CASSLDRGVYNEQFF
j_gene: TRBJ2-7; v_gene: TRBV12-3/TRBV12-4; d_gene: NA; len: 13; abundance: NA; CDR3nt: TGTGCCAGCAGTTCCGAGGGCGGCTACGAGCAGTACTTC; CDR3aa: CASSSEGGYEQYF
j_gene: TRBJ2-2; v_gene: TRBV29-1; d_gene: NA; len: 14; abundance: many; CDR3nt: TGCAGCGTGGGTAGTGAGGCGGACACCGGGGAGCTGTTTTTT; CDR3aa: CSVGSEADTGELFF
j_gene: TRBJ2-2; v_gene: TRBV5-1; d_gene: NA; len: 17; abundance: few; CDR3nt: TGCGCCAGCAGCTTGATGTTCAGGGAATTTGGCACCGGGGAGCTGTTTTTT; CDR3aa: CASSLMFREFGTGELFF
j_gene: TRBJ2-7; v_gene: TRBV29-1; d_gene: NA; len: 11; abundance: NA; CDR3nt: TGCAGCGTTGGTGGAGGCTACGAGCAGTACTTC; CDR3aa: CSVGGGYEQYF
j_gene: TRBJ2-3; v_gene: TRBV20-1; d_gene: NA; len: 14; abundance: NA; CDR3nt: TGCAGTGCTAGTCTCCCCCTAGCGCCTGATACGCAGTATTTT; CDR3aa: CSASLPLAPDTQYF
j_gene: TRBJ2-3; v_gene: TRBV5-1; d_gene: NA; len: 13; abundance: many; CDR3nt: TGCGCCAGCAGCCGCCAGAGCACAGATACGCAGTATTTT; CDR3aa: CASSRQSTDTQYF
j_gene: TRBJ2-5; v_gene: TRBV20-1; d_gene: NA; len: 13; abundance: many; CDR3nt: TGCAGTGCTAGACTCGACAACCAAGAGACCCAGTACTTC; CDR3aa: CSARLDNQETQYF
j_gene: TRBJ1-5; v_gene: TRBV6-5; d_gene: NA; len: 16; abundance: many; CDR3nt: TGTGCCAGCAGTTACCGGCCTACAGGGAGCAATCAGCCCCAGCATTTT; CDR3aa: CASSYRPTGSNQPQHF
j_gene: TRBJ2-7; v_gene: TRBV12-3/TRBV12-4; d_gene: TRBD2; len: 13; abundance: many; CDR3nt: TGTGCCAGCAGGCGCGGGAGTTACCACGAGCAGTACTTC; CDR3aa: CASRRGSYHEQYF
j_gene: TRBJ2-3; v_gene: TRBV28; d_gene: NA; len: 15; abundance: few; CDR3nt: TGTGCCAGCAGTTTAGCAGGGGACTACACAGATACGCAGTATTTT; CDR3aa: CASSLAGDYTDTQYF
j_gene: TRBJ2-1; v_gene: TRBV6-5; d_gene: NA; len: 17; abundance: many; CDR3nt: TGTGCCAGCATGGGGCCGCCGTACCTTAGCTCCTACAATGAGCAGTTCTTC; CDR3aa: CASMGPPYLSSYNEQFF
j_gene: TRBJ2-1; v_gene: TRBV29-1; d_gene: TRBD2; len: 18; abundance: NA; CDR3nt: TGCAGCGTTGCCATCTTGACTAGCGGGAGGGCTCCCCACAATGAGCAGTTCTTC; CDR3aa: CSVAILTSGRAPHNEQFF
j_gene: TRBJ1-1; v_gene: TRBV7-9; d_gene: NA; len: 12; abundance: many; CDR3nt: TGTGCCAGCAGCTTAGACCCTCGGGGAGCTTTCTTT; CDR3aa: CASSLDPRGAFF
j_gene: TRBJ2-2; v_gene: TRBV20-1; d_gene: NA; len: 16; abundance: many; CDR3nt: TGCAGTGCTAGAGAGGGGGCGAGCTTTCTTACCGGGGAGCTGTTTTTT; CDR3aa: CSAREGASFLTGELFF
j_gene: TRBJ2-1; v_gene: TRBV7-2; d_gene: NA; len: 14; abundance: NA; CDR3nt: TGTGCCAGCAGCTTAGGATTATTCTACAATGAGCAGTTCTTC; CDR3aa: CASSLGLFYNEQFF
j_gene: TRBJ2-3; v_gene: TRBV7-2; d_gene: NA; len: 14; abundance: many; CDR3nt: TGTGCCAGCAGCTTACGTATAAGCACAGATACGCAGTATTTT; CDR3aa: CASSLRISTDTQYF
j_gene: TRBJ2-7; v_gene: TRBV24-1; d_gene: TRBD2; len: 17; abundance: many; CDR3nt: TGTGCCACCAGTGATTCCTGGGAGGGAGGAAGCTCCTACGAGCAGTACTTC; CDR3aa: CATSDSWEGGSSYEQYF
j_gene: TRBJ2-2; v_gene: TRBV20-1; d_gene: NA; len: 13; abundance: NA; CDR3nt: TGCAGTGCTAGAGATTCGGACACCGGGGAGCTGTTTTTT; CDR3aa: CSARDSDTGELFF
j_gene: TRBJ1-3; v_gene: TRBV12-3/TRBV12-4; d_gene: NA; len: 16; abundance: many; CDR3nt: TGTGCCAGCAGTTTTGGAGGGGGGGGTTCTGGAAACACCATATATTTT; CDR3aa: CASSFGGGGSGNTIYF
j_gene: TRBJ2-3; v_gene: TRBV7-9; d_gene: NA; len: 15; abundance: few; CDR3nt: TGTGCCAGCGACGATGGACTAAGAGGGGCAGATACGCAGTATTTT; CDR3aa: CASDDGLRGADTQYF
j_gene: TRBJ2-7; v_gene: TRBV10-3; d_gene: NA; len: 14; abundance: few; CDR3nt: TGTGCCATCAGTCTACAGGGGACAGCGGGGGAGCAGTACTTC; CDR3aa: CAISLQGTAGEQYF
j_gene: TRBJ2-1; v_gene: TRBV29-1; d_gene: TRBD1; len: 16; abundance: few; CDR3nt: TGCAGCGTTGAAGGCAACAGGGGTCTCTCCTACAATGAGCAGTTCTTC; CDR3aa: CSVEGNRGLSYNEQFF
j_gene: TRBJ2-5; v_gene: TRBV5-1; d_gene: TRBD1; len: 13; abundance: few; CDR3nt: TGCGCCAGCTACTGGACAGGATCAGAGACCCAGTACTTC; CDR3aa: CASYWTGSETQYF
j_gene: TRBJ2-3; v_gene: TRBV5-1; d_gene: NA; len: 12; abundance: few; CDR3nt: TGCGCCAGCAGGGCCAGCACAGATACGCAGTATTTT; CDR3aa: CASRASTDTQYF
j_gene: TRBJ2-3; v_gene: TRBV5-1; d_gene: NA; len: 15; abundance: many; CDR3nt: TGCGCCAGCAGTCGTGACAGGAATACAGGAGATACGCAGTATTTT; CDR3aa: CASSRDRNTGDTQYF
j_gene: TRBJ2-7; v_gene: TRBV14; d_gene: NA; len: 14; abundance: NA; CDR3nt: TGTGCCAGCAGCCTCCAGTTTACCTCAAACGAGCAGTACTTC; CDR3aa: CASSLQFTSNEQYF
j_gene: TRBJ2-1; v_gene: TRBV12-3/TRBV12-4; d_gene: TRBD2; len: 18; abundance: few; CDR3nt: TGTGCCAGCAGTTTTCGAGGAGAGCGGGATAACTCCTACAATGAGCAGTTCTTC; CDR3aa: CASSFRGERDNSYNEQFF
j_gene: TRBJ2-3; v_gene: TRBV6-5; d_gene: TRBD2; len: 19; abundance: few; CDR3nt: TGTGCCAGCAGTTTCAGCTCCGGGGCTAGCGGGGGGCAAACAGATACGCAGTATTTT; CDR3aa: CASSFSSGASGGQTDTQYF
j_gene: TRBJ2-1; v_gene: TRBV29-1; d_gene: NA; len: 13; abundance: many; CDR3nt: TGCAGCGCGACCGACCTCTCCTACAATGAGCAGTTCTTC; CDR3aa: CSATDLSYNEQFF
j_gene: TRBJ1-5; v_gene: TRBV29-1; d_gene: NA; len: 13; abundance: many; CDR3nt: TGCAGCGCAGGCGGGGGAGGCAATCAGCCCCAGCATTTT; CDR3aa: CSAGGGGNQPQHF
j_gene: TRBJ1-5; v_gene: TRBV5-1; d_gene: TRBD1; len: 15; abundance: few; CDR3nt: TGCGCCAGCAGCTTGGGACAGGGGCTCGATCAGCCCCAGCATTTT; CDR3aa: CASSLGQGLDQPQHF
j_gene: TRBJ2-7; v_gene: TRBV4-1; d_gene: NA; len: 15; abundance: many; CDR3nt: TGCGCCAGCAGCCAAGGATGGGCGGAGAGATACGAGCAGTACTTC; CDR3aa: CASSQGWAERYEQYF
j_gene: TRBJ2-5; v_gene: TRBV12-3/TRBV12-4; d_gene: NA; len: 14; abundance: few; CDR3nt: TGTGCCAGCAGTTTCGGCAGGAGGGGAGAGACCCAGTACTTC; CDR3aa: CASSFGRRGETQYF